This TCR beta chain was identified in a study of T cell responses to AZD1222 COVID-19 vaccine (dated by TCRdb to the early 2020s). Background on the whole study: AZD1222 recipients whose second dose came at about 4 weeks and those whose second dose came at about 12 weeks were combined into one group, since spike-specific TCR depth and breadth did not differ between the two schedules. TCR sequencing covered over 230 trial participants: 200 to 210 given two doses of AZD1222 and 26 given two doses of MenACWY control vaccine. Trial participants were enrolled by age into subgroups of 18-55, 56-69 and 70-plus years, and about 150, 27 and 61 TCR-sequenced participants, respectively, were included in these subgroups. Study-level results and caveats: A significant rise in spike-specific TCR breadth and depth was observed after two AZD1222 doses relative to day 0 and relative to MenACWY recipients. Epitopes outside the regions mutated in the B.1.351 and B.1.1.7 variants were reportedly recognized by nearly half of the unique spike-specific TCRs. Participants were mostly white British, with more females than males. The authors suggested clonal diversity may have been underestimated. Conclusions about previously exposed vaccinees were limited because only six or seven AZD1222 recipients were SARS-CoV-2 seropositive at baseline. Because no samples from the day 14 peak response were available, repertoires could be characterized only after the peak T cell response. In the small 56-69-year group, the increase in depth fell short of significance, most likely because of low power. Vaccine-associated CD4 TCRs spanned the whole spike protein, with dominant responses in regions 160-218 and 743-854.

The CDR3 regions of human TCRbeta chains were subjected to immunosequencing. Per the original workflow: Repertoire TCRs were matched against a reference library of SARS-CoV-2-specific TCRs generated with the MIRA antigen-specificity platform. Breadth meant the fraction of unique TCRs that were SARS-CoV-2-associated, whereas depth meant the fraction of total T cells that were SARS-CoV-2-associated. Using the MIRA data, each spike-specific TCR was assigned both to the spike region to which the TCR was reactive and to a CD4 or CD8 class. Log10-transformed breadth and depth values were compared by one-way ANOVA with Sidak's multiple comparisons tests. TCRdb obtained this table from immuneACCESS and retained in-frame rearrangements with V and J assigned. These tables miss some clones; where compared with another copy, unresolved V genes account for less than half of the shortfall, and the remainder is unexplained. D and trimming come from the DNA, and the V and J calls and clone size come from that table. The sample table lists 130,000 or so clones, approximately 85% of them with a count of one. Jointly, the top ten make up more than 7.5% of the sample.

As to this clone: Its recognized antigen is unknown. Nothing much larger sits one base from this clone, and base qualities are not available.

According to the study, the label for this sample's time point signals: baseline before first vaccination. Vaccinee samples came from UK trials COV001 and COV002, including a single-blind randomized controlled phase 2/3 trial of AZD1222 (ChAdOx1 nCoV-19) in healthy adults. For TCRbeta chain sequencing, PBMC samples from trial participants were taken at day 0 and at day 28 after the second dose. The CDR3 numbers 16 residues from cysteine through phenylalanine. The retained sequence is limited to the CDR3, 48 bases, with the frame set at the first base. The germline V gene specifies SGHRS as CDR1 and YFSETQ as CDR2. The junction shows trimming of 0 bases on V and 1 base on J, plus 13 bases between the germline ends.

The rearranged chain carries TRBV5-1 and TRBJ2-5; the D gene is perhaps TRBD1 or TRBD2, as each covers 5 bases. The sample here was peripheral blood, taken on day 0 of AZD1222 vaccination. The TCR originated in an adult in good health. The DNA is TGCGCCAGCAGCTTGGAGGGGCGAGGGGTCCAAGAGACCCAGTACTTC. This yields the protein CASSLEGRGVQETQYF. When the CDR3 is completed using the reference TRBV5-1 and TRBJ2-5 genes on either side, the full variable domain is KAGVTQTPRYLIKTRGQQVTLSCSPISGHRSVSWYQQTPGQGLQFLFEYFSETQRNKGNFPGRFSGRQFSNSRSEMNVSTLELGDSALYLCASSLEGRGVQETQYFGPGTRLLVL.